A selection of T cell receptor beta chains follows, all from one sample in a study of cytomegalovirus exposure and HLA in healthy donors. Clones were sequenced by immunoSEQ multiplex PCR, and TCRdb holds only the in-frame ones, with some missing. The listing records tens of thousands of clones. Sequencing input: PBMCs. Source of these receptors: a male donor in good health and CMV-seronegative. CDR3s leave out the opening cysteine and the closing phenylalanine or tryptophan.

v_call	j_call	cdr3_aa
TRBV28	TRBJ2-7	ASSLEGSKVGEQY
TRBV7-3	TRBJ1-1	ASSLTLLSEAF
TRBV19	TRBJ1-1	ASGWAEAF
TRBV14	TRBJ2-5	ASRLRGQETQY
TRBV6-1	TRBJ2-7	ASSEKESNEQY
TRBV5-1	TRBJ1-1	ASSTSGGNTEAF
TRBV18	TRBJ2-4	ASSPGTAIQY
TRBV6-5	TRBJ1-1	ASSYAVNTEAF
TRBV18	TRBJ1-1	ASSPRLHQGDTEAF
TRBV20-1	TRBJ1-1	SATGFTEAF
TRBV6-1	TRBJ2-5	ASSPQQGAQETQY
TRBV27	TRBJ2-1	ASSLSAGPGAEQF
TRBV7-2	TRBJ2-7	ASSLGRGVTYEQY
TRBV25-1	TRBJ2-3	ASSGPSRGSDTQY
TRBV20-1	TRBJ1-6	SAGKQGQLH
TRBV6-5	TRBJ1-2	ASSPDCGYT
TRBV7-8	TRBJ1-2	ASSLAVEGYGYT
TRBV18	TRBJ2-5	ASSPSRKETQY